These 22 T cell receptor beta chains originate from one sample sequenced in a study of cytomegalovirus exposure and HLA in healthy donors. Primers for the PCR totalled 60 Vbeta and 13 Jbeta. Sequenced by immunoSEQ multiplex PCR; TCRdb stores in-frame clones only, minus some. Among 150,000 to 200,000 clones listed, roughly 84% were seen once. Sequencing was performed on PBMCs. The receptors shown here come from a man aged 18 to 29 in good health and CMV-seropositive.

This clone occurred a few times. This sequence joins TRBV6-5 and TRBJ1-5; TRBD1 might be the D (5 bases). V was trimmed by 6 bases and J by 2 bases, leaving 14 bases between them. CDR3 length equals 15 residues. CDR1 and CDR2 from the germline V gene are MNHEY and SVGAGI. The CDR3 DNA reads as TGTGCCAGCAGAGGTACGTCGGGGGGCAATCAGCCCCAGCATTTT. Protein sequence: CASRGTSGGNQPQHF.

The chain employs TRBV7-2 and TRBJ1-2; unclear D gene. Trimming shortened V by 1 base and J by 2 bases, and 11 bases separated the two germline ends. CDR3 size: 15 residues. Germline assignment: CDR1 SGHTA and CDR2 FQGNSA. The chain's CDR3 is CASSLGPGMNYGYTF. Written as DNA, the CDR3 is TGTGCCAGCAGCTTAGGTCCGGGGATGAACTATGGCTACACCTTC.

This chain connects TRBV5-1 to TRBJ2-5, with 14 bases lining up with TRBD2. The germline V gene has CDR1 SGHRS and CDR2 YFSETQ. This CDR3 spans 18 amino acids. The J segment lost 5 bases and the V segment lost 4 bases, leaving 13 bases of the junction unmatched. The CDR3 DNA follows: TGCGCCAGCAGCCCTACCTCGACTAGCGGGGGGGCGGGGGAGACCCAGTACTTC. This translates into CASSPTSTSGGAGETQYF.

The chain uses TRBV10-3 and TRBJ1-1; no firm D call. The CDR3 sequence is 13 residues long. Germline CDR1 is ENHRY and CDR2 is SYGVKD. Trimming removed 6 bases at V and 4 bases at J, with 12 bases between. The CDR3 region is CAISLDGSTEAFF. The CDR3 DNA sequence: TGTGCCATCAGCCTGGACGGGAGCACTGAAGCTTTCTTT.

This rearrangement joins TRBV2 to TRBJ2-3; 11 nucleotides agree with TRBD2. Trimming removed 3 bases from V and 1 base from J; junction bases left unmatched: 0. The CDR3 runs to 15 residues. In germline, CDR1 is SNHLY, CDR2 FYNNEI. CDR3 protein: CASSETSGGTDTQYF. CDR3 DNA sequence: TGTGCCAGCAGTGAGACTAGCGGGGGCACAGATACGCAGTATTTT.

This sequence joins TRBV4-1 and TRBJ1-6, with no clear D. V shed 3 bases and J shed 5 bases, with 14 bases lying between them. The CDR3 runs to 16 residues. CDR1 and CDR2 from the germline V gene are MGHRA and YSYEKL. CDR3 in DNA: TGCGCCAGCAGCCAGTTCCTCCGAGAGGATAATTCACCCCTCCACTTT. Its translation: CASSQFLREDNSPLHF.

The chain couples TRBV6-1 to TRBJ2-6; no definite D call. The V and J ends lost 4 bases and 0 bases respectively, with 7 bases between them. The CDR3 extends over 15 amino acids. In germline, CDR1 is MNHNS, CDR2 SASEGT. The CDR3: CASSGEASGANVLTF. The CDR3 nucleotides read TGTGCCAGCAGTGGAGAGGCCTCTGGGGCCAACGTCCTGACTTTC.

This chain links TRBV5-1 with TRBJ2-3; 16 bases are shared with TRBD2. The CDR3 contains 15 residues. J was trimmed by 10 bases and V by 4 bases; bases with no gene match: 6. CDR1 and CDR2 from the germline V gene are SGHRS and YFSETQ. The CDR3 reads CASSRGLAGGDAQYF. CDR3 in DNA: TGCGCCAGCAGCAGGGGACTAGCGGGGGGGGACGCGCAGTATTTT.

Regarding this clone: An end of the junction differs from the germline gene, which may be a read error. The genes are TRBV6-1 and TRBJ1-4, with TRBD1 matching over 9 bases. The CDR3 spans 13 residues. Germline lookup yields CDR1 MNHNS and CDR2 SASEGT. Written as DNA, the CDR3 is TGTGCCGGCAGTGAAGCGCAACGGGACAGGGAGTTTTTT. It codes for CAGSEAQRDREFF.

This chain links TRBV6-5 with TRBJ2-7; possible D gene TRBD2, 5 bases. V was shortened by 5 bases and J by 0 bases, with 14 bases between the two germline ends. Germline CDR1 is MNHEY and CDR2 is SVGAGI. CDR3 size: 15 residues. CDR3 nucleotides: TGTGCCAGCAGTCCCGACTCGGGGAGCTCCTACGAGCAGTACTTC. Protein product: CASSPDSGSSYEQYF.

The chain is built from TRBV2 and TRBJ1-1; 8 positions match TRBD1. The V gene end was trimmed by 6 bases and the J gene end by 5 bases; junction bases not matched to a gene: 8. Germline loops: CDR1 SNHLY, CDR2 FYNNEI. The length of the CDR3 is 14 residues. The CDR3 DNA reads as TGTGCCAGCAGCGTCCGGGACAGGAGGACTGAAGCTTTCTTT. Encoded protein: CASSVRDRRTEAFF.

The chain employs TRBV2 and TRBJ2-7; no reliable D call. The CDR3 runs to 12 residues. The V gene lost 10 bases and the J gene lost 0 bases, with 10 bases spanning the gap. Germline CDR1 and CDR2: SNHLY and FYNNEI. This CDR3 is CATDTSSYEQYF. CDR3 coding DNA: TGTGCCACCGACACCAGCTCCTACGAGCAGTACTTC.

The chain is built from TRBV5-6 and TRBJ1-2; 7 positions match TRBD1. The length of the CDR3 is 13 residues. J lost 8 bases, V lost 4 bases, and 8 bases had no gene match. The germline V gene encodes CDR1 SGHDT and CDR2 YYEEEE. This CDR3 reads CASSLEGAGGYTF. The CDR3 DNA sequence: TGTGCCAGCAGCCTAGAGGGGGCCGGCGGCTACACCTTC.

The V gene is TRBV5-6, the J gene TRBJ2-5; D is possibly TRBD1 (6 bases). The V gene's germline CDR1 is SGHDT and CDR2 YYEEEE. Trimming stripped 2 bases from V and 2 bases from J, with 10 bases between. The CDR3 consists of 14 residues. The chain's CDR3 is CASSFIGQQETQYF. In DNA, the CDR3 is TGTGCCAGCAGCTTTATAGGACAGCAAGAGACCCAGTACTTC.

The chain carries TRBV5-5 and TRBJ1-1; no reliable D call. Germline V gene sequence: CDR1 SGHKS, CDR2 YYEKEE (reference sequence). The CDR3 runs to 14 residues. V lost 1 base and J 0 bases, leaving 7 bases between the germline ends. In DNA, the CDR3 is TGTGCCAGCAGCTTGCTTCTAATGAACACTGAAGCTTTCTTT. Amino acids: CASSLLLMNTEAFF. Together with reference TRBV5-5 and TRBJ1-1, the CDR3 gives the full variable domain: DAGVTQSPTHLIKTRGQQVTLRCSPISGHKSVSWYQQVLGQGPQFIFQYYEKEERGRGNFPDRFSARQFPNYSSELNVNALLLGDSALYLCASSLLLMNTEAFFGQGTRLTVV.

This chain links TRBV19 with TRBJ2-5, with a weak D call TRBD2 (6 bases). CDR3 size: 13 residues. Trimming shortened V by 7 bases and J by 4 bases, and 13 bases separated the two germline ends. Germline CDR1 and CDR2: LNHDA and SQIVND (reference sequence). The DNA of the CDR3 is TGTGCCAGTACCGGGACTGGAGGAGAGACCCAGTACTTC. Protein product: CASTGTGGETQYF.

The genes are TRBV25-1 and TRBJ1-5; D is ambiguous. The CDR3 loop spans 13 amino acids. CDR1 is MGHDK and CDR2 is SYGVNS in the germline V gene. The V gene lost 10 bases and the J gene lost 2 bases, with 12 bases spanning the gap. Here the CDR3 DNA reads TGTGCCAACTCCCCCCGAGGCAATCAGCCCCAGCATTTT. Amino acid sequence: CANSPRGNQPQHF.

This chain joins TRBV7-2 and TRBJ2-1; no firm D call. Trimming removed 0 bases from V and 8 bases from J, with 5 bases in between. The CDR3 has 12 amino acids. The germline CDR1 and CDR2 sequences are SGHTA and FQGNSA. As DNA, the CDR3 is TGTGCCAGCAGCTTAGCGTATTATGAGCAGTTCTTC. Protein: CASSLAYYEQFF.

This clone has at least ten counts. Other DNA sequences within the sample encode an identical CDR3. V gene TRBV6-4 combines with J gene TRBJ2-3, with 11 bases aligning to TRBD2. This CDR3 has 15 residues. Germline CDR1 and CDR2: MRHNA and SNTAGT. With 4 bases clipped from V and 3 bases from J, the junction kept 3 bases outside the gene matches. The CDR3 loop reads CASSGSSGGTDTQYF. In DNA, the CDR3 is TGTGCCAGCAGTGGGTCTAGCGGGGGGACAGATACGCAGTATTTT.

This chain connects TRBV7-9 to TRBJ2-7, with 15 bases fitting TRBD2. J gave up 4 bases and V 5 bases, and 6 bases lay outside the gene matches. Germline CDR1 SEHNR, CDR2 FQNEAQ (reference sequence). This CDR3 has 16 residues. The CDR3 sequence is CASSLGTSGGRYEQYF. CDR3 bases: TGTGCCAGCAGCCTCGGGACTAGCGGGGGGCGTTACGAGCAGTACTTC.

The chain carries TRBV19 and TRBJ1-2; D is ambiguous. The ends were cut back, 5 bases at V and 4 bases at J, with 11 bases in the middle. Per the germline V gene, CDR1 is LNHDA and CDR2 is SQIVND (reference sequence). The CDR3 runs to 13 residues. CDR3 sequence (DNA): TGTGCCAGTAGTGTGAGTCTCGGCTATGGCTACACCTTC. Encoded protein: CASSVSLGYGYTF.

The chain combines TRBV27 with TRBJ2-3, with D possibly matching TRBD2 (6 bases). Germline CDR1 is MNHEY and CDR2 is SMNVEV (reference sequence). Trimming left V 6 bases short and J 3 bases short, with 19 bases between. This CDR3 contains 16 residues. This CDR3 is CASRPIGGMGTDTQYF. DNA of the CDR3: TGTGCCAGCAGACCAATCGGGGGTATGGGGACAGATACGCAGTATTTT.